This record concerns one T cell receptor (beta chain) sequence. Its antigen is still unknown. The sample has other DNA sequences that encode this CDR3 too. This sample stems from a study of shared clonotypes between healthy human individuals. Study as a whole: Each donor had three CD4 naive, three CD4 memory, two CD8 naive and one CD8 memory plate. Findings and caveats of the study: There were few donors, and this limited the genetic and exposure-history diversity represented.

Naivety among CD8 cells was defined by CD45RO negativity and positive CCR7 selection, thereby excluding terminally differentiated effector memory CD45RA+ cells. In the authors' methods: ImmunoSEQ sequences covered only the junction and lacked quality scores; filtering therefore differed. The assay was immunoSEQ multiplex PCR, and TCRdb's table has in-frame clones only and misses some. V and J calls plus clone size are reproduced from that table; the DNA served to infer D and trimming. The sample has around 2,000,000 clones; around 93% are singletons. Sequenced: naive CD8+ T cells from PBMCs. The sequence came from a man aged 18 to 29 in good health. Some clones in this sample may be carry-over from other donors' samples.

The CDR3 loop reads CASSFLAGPTDTQYF. The CDR3 nucleotides are TGTGCCAGCAGCTTTTTAGCGGGACCCACAGATACGCAGTATTTT. This rearrangement joins TRBV7-8 to TRBJ2-3, with TRBD2 matching 8 bases. The J segment lost 2 bases and the V segment lost 3 bases, leaving 4 bases of the junction unmatched. This CDR3 contains 15 residues. Looked up from germline, CDR1 is SGHVS and CDR2 is FQNEAQ. Using reference TRBV7-8 and TRBJ2-3 for the parts outside the CDR3, the full variable domain is GAGVSQSPRYKVAKRGQDVALRCDPISGHVSLFWYQQALGQGPEFLTYFQNEAQLDKSGLPSDRFFAERPEGSVSTLKIQRTQQEDSAVYLCASSFLAGPTDTQYFGPGTRLTVL.